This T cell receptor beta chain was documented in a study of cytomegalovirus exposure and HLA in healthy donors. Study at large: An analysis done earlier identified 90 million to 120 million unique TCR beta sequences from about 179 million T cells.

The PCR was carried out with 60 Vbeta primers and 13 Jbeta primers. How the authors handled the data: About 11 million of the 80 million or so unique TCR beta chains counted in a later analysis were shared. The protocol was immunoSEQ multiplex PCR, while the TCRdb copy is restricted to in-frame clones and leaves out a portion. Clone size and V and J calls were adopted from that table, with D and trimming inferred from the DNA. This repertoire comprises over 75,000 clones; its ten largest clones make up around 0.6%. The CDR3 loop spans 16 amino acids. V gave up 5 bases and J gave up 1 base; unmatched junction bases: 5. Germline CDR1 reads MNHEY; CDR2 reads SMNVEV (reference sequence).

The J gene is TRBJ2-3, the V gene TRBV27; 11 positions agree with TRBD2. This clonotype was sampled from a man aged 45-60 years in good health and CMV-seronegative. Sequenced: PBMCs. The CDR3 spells CASSIGTSGRTDTQYF. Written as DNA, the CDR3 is TGTGCCAGCAGTATCGGGACTAGCGGACGCACAGATACGCAGTATTTT.